The 31 T cell receptor beta chains below all came from one sample that was sequenced in a study of CD8 T cells in Susac syndrome. RNA, at about 0.5 to 1 ug, was reverse transcribed with random hexamers. In TCRdb, the immunoSEQ multiplex PCR reads were re-called with MiXCR into one record per CDR3 protein. The sample shows about 210,000 distinct CDR3 sequences, less than 95% of them seen only once. What was sequenced was CD4+ T cells from PBMCs. The receptors stem from a human donor with Susac syndrome.

The chain links TRBV2 to TRBJ2-2; D perhaps matches TRBD1 (6 bases). The germline V gene encodes CDR1 SNHLY and CDR2 FYNNEI. Trimming pared 7 bases from V and 7 bases from J, leaving 16 bases between. This CDR3 comprises 14 residues. Written as DNA, the CDR3 is TGTGCCAGCACAAGGACAGTAAGGGGCGGGGAGCTGTTTTTT. Its protein product is CASTRTVRGGELFF. The whole variable domain, filled in from reference TRBV2 and TRBJ2-2, reads EPEVTQTPSHQVTQMGQEVILRCVPISNHLYFYWYRQILGQKVEFLVSFYNNEISEKSEIFDDQFSVERPDGSNFTLKIRSTKLEDSAMYFCASTRTVRGGELFFGEGSRLTVL.

This clonotype was observed a single time. The chain employs TRBV20-1 and TRBJ2-2, with 10 bases identical to TRBD2. With 0 bases clipped from V and 3 bases from J, the junction kept 7 bases outside the gene matches. Germline assignment: CDR1 DFQATT and CDR2 SNEGSKA (reference sequence). The CDR3 runs to 17 residues. Here the CDR3 reads CSARDPAGGPYTGELFF. DNA of the CDR3: TGCAGTGCTAGAGATCCAGCGGGGGGGCCGTACACCGGGGAGCTGTTTTTT.

The chain carries TRBV12-3 or TRBV12-4 and TRBJ2-3; 10 bases are shared with TRBD2. The CDR3 loop spans 15 amino acids. Trimming at V came to 5 bases and at J to 5 bases, leaving 7 bases not matched to a gene. CDR3 coding DNA: TGTGCCAGCAGTGCCCAGCGGGGGGGTGGAGATACGCAGTATTTT. It yields the protein CASSAQRGGGDTQYF.

V usage is TRBV6-2 or TRBV6-3 and J usage is TRBJ2-7, with TRBD1 identical over 9 bases. CDR1 and CDR2 from the germline V gene are MNHEY and SVGEGT. The CDR3 has 17 residues. Losses at the gene ends were 0 bases for V and 1 base for J; bases not matched to a gene: 7. In DNA form, the CDR3 reads TGTGCCAGCAGTTACTCGAGAGGGGGACAGGGTTCCTACGAGCAGTACTTC. Its protein product is CASSYSRGGQGSYEQYF.

The gene calls are TRBV24-1 and TRBJ2-3; 13 bases match TRBD2. The trim removed 2 bases at V and 2 bases at J, leaving 12 bases unmatched. CDR1 and CDR2 (germline): KGHDR, SFDVKD. This CDR3 contains 20 residues. CDR3 DNA sequence: TGTGCCACCAGTGATTCGGGTCCGGGACTAGCGGGGCGCGCCACAGATACGCAGTATTTT. Its translation is CATSDSGPGLAGRATDTQYF.

This sequence joins TRBV19 and TRBJ1-4; D remains ambiguous. The CDR3 runs to 14 residues. CDR1 and CDR2 (germline): LNHDA, SQIVND (reference sequence). V lost 5 bases to trimming and J lost 2 bases, with 9 bases between them. The CDR3 protein is CASSVPGTNEKLFF. CDR3 DNA: TGTGCCAGTAGTGTACCGGGCACTAATGAAAAACTGTTTTTT.

This rearrangement joins TRBV5-6 to TRBJ2-7; D unclear. V was shortened by 4 bases and J by 2 bases, with 16 bases between the two germline ends. CDR1 and CDR2 (germline): SGHDT, YYEEEE. This CDR3 has 15 amino acids. In DNA, the CDR3 is TGTGCCAGCAGCAAGATACTGACGGCCGCCTACGAGCAGTACTTC. Amino acid sequence: CASSKILTAAYEQYF.

This clonotype is a singleton in its sample. J is TRBJ2-5 and V is TRBV12-3 or TRBV12-4; 7 nucleotides line up with TRBD1. The V gene end was trimmed by 5 bases and the J gene end by 0 bases; junction bases not matched to a gene: 9. This CDR3 contains 16 residues. The CDR3 region is CASSDDRASYQETQYF. The CDR3 DNA follows: TGTGCCAGCAGTGACGACAGGGCTTCGTACCAAGAGACCCAGTACTTC.

This chain uses TRBV30 with TRBJ1-6, with 8 positions matching TRBD1. V lost 4 bases to trimming and J lost 0 bases; unmatched junction nucleotides: 8. The CDR3 consists of 17 residues. CDR1 and CDR2 (germline): GTSNPN, SVGIG (reference sequence). The DNA for the CDR3 is TGTGCCTGGAACTTCAGGGGGCTCCTCTCCTATAATTCACCCCTCCACTTT. It codes for CAWNFRGLLSYNSPLHF.

This sequence joins TRBV6-6 and TRBJ2-3; D might be TRBD1 (6 bases). Germline loops: CDR1 MNHNY, CDR2 SVGAGI (reference sequence). There are 13 residues in the CDR3. The CDR3 here is CGGQTTYTDTQYF. In DNA, the CDR3 is TGTGGCGGACAGACGACGTACACAGATACGCAGTATTTT.

The chain combines TRBV4-3 with TRBJ2-2; D is tentatively TRBD1 or TRBD2 (5 bases each). CDR1 is LGHNA, CDR2 YSLEER, per germline. The CDR3 totals 15 residues. The ends were cut back, 0 bases at V and 8 bases at J, with 13 bases in the middle. The CDR3 spells CASSQDLGVEGELFF. DNA of the CDR3: TGCGCCAGCAGCCAAGATCTGGGGGTGGAAGGGGAGCTGTTTTTT.

The V call is TRBV20-1, the J call TRBJ2-5; no clear D. The V end was cut by 2 bases, the J end by 1 base, with 14 bases between. CDR3 length: 15 residues. Germline V CDR1 and CDR2: DFQATT, SNEGSKA (reference sequence). The CDR3 reads CSARKAGSPQETQYF. CDR3 in DNA: TGCAGTGCTAGAAAGGCAGGCTCGCCCCAAGAGACCCAGTACTTC.

This clonotype came up once. The J gene is TRBJ1-1, the V gene TRBV28; D is uncertain. CDR3 length equals 13 residues. The germline gives CDR1 MDHEN, CDR2 SYDVKM. V lost 3 bases, J lost 11 bases, and 16 bases lay in between. The CDR3 nucleotides read TGTGCCAGCAGTTTGATCCCTCCCAACGAGGCTTTCTTT. Translated: CASSLIPPNEAFF.

The chain couples TRBV6-5 to TRBJ1-6; TRBD1 matches 7 bases. V shed 2 bases and J 4 bases; nucleotides not matched to a gene: 2. Per germline, CDR1 MNHEY and CDR2 SVGAGI. This CDR3 spans 15 amino acids. In DNA form, the CDR3 reads TGTGCCAGCAGTTACGAGGGGGCTTATAATTCACCCCTCCACTTT. Amino acids: CASSYEGAYNSPLHF.

The V gene is TRBV4-3, the J gene TRBJ2-5, with 7 bases that match TRBD1. The CDR3 sequence is 15 residues long. The germline gives CDR1 LGHNA, CDR2 YSLEER. With V trimmed by 0 bases and J by 2 bases, 3 bases remained unmatched. The CDR3 spells CASSQDGTAQETQYF. Here the CDR3 DNA reads TGCGCCAGCAGCCAAGATGGGACAGCGCAAGAGACCCAGTACTTC.

This chain connects TRBV12-3 or TRBV12-4 to TRBJ1-2; unclear D gene. V was cut by 11 bases and J by 4 bases, with 11 bases left in between. CDR3 size: 11 residues. In DNA, the CDR3 is TGTGCCGTGGGCAGTAGCTATGGCTACACCTTC. Its translation: CAVGSSYGYTF.

The rearrangement uses TRBV6-1 and TRBJ1-4; D is unclear. The CDR3 consists of 16 residues. The V gene's germline CDR1 is MNHNS and CDR2 SASEGT. V lost 3 bases to trimming and J lost 2 bases, with 13 bases between them. CDR3 sequence reads: CASSDSRLGTNEKLFF. CDR3 in DNA: TGTGCCAGCAGTGATAGCAGGCTGGGTACTAATGAAAAACTGTTTTTT.

J is TRBJ1-6 and V is TRBV15; TRBD1 agrees at 8 bases. The germline V gene encodes CDR1 LNHNV and CDR2 YYDKDF (reference sequence). After removal of 1 base from V and 7 bases from J, the junction contained 6 bases not matched to a gene. This CDR3 is built from 16 residues. CDR3 nucleotides: TGTGCCACCAGCAGAGTTAGGACAGGGTGGAATTCACCCCTCCACTTT. As protein: CATSRVRTGWNSPLHF.

This chain uses TRBV5-4 with TRBJ2-7, with TRBD1 identical over 9 bases. V lost 2 bases and J lost 4; bases outside the gene matches: 4. The CDR3 contains 14 residues. Germline V gene data show CDR1 as SGHNT and CDR2 as YYREEE (reference sequence). Here the CDR3 DNA reads TGTGCCAGCAGCTTCCGGGACAGGGATTACGAGCAGTACTTC. Residues: CASSFRDRDYEQYF.

The chain uses TRBV29-1 and TRBJ2-3; 10 positions match TRBD2. Germline CDR1 reads SQVTM; CDR2 reads ANQGSEA. Unmatched junction bases numbered 7, after V lost 5 bases and J lost 2 bases. The CDR3 runs 15 residues. The CDR3 DNA is TGCAGCGTTTTTCAAGCGGGGGGGTACACAGATACGCAGTATTTT. Protein product: CSVFQAGGYTDTQYF.

The genes are TRBV9 and TRBJ1-4, with 7 bases fitting TRBD1. CDR1 and CDR2 from the germline V gene are SGDLS and YYNGEE. J lost 8 bases, V lost 2 bases, and 6 bases had no gene match. The CDR3 has 14 amino acids. For the CDR3, the DNA is TGTGCCAGCAGCGTGAATACAGGGGACGAAAAACTGTTTTTT. It encodes CASSVNTGDEKLFF.

The gene calls are TRBV9 and TRBJ2-1; TRBD2 matches at 14 bases. Losses at the gene ends were 2 bases for V and 6 bases for J; bases not matched to a gene: 4. From germline, CDR1 is SGDLS and CDR2 YYNGEE. The CDR3 has 16 amino acids. CDR3 DNA: TGTGCCAGCAGCGTCGCGGGGACTAGCGGGGGCAATGAGCAGTTCTTC. It specifies CASSVAGTSGGNEQFF.

The rearrangement joins TRBV30 to TRBJ1-6; D is undetermined. The CDR3 length is 13 residues. In germline, CDR1 is GTSNPN, CDR2 SVGIG (reference sequence). V lost 7 bases and J 4 bases, leaving 11 bases between the germline ends. The CDR3 DNA reads TGTGCCTCGTCCGGGTCTTATAATTCACCCCTCCACTTT. Its translation is CASSGSYNSPLHF.

The chain employs TRBV18 and TRBJ2-7; 10 bases are shared with TRBD1. The germline V gene has CDR1 KGHSH and CDR2 LQKENI. V lost 3 bases, J lost 4 bases, and 6 bases stayed unmatched. The CDR3 has 15 residues. The CDR3 region is CASSPPGQGWYEQYF. The CDR3 DNA sequence: TGTGCCAGCTCACCTCCGGGACAGGGGTGGTACGAGCAGTACTTC. Drawing the rest from reference TRBV18 and TRBJ2-7, the complete variable domain is NAGVMQNPRHLVRRRGQEARLRCSPMKGHSHVYWYRQLPEEGLKFMVYLQKENIIDESGMPKERFSAEFPKEGPSILRIQQVVRGDSAAYFCASSPPGQGWYEQYFGPGTRLTVT.

The chain has TRBV24-1 and TRBJ2-1; 12 bases map to TRBD2. There are 17 residues in the CDR3. CDR1 KGHDR and CDR2 SFDVKD come from the germline V gene. The J segment lost 2 bases and the V segment lost 3 bases, leaving 4 bases of the junction unmatched. The CDR3 region is CATSDPGLAGPYNEQFF. The CDR3 coding sequence is TGTGCCACCAGTGATCCGGGACTAGCGGGTCCCTACAATGAGCAGTTCTTC.

This chain links TRBV6-5 with TRBJ2-7; D unresolved. Germline-derived CDR1 and CDR2 are MNHEY and SVGAGI. Between the trimmed V and J ends, which lost 0 bases and 1 base, there was a span of 13 bases. CDR3 length equals 16 residues. Written as DNA, the CDR3 is TGTGCCAGCAGTTACTCGACGGTCACCTTATCCTACGAGCAGTACTTC. It yields the protein CASSYSTVTLSYEQYF.

This chain uses TRBV20-1 with TRBJ1-2, with TRBD1 matching 7 bases. V gave up 0 bases and J gave up 4 bases; unmatched junction bases: 8. Germline CDR1 is DFQATT and CDR2 is SNEGSKA (reference sequence). This CDR3 is 15 amino acids long. DNA of the CDR3: TGCAGTGCTAGAGATGCCGGACAGGACTCCTATGGCTACACCTTC. It translates to CSARDAGQDSYGYTF.

The V call is TRBV30, the J call TRBJ2-3, with a tentative D call TRBD2 (5 bases). The CDR3 is 15 residues long. With 6 bases removed from V and 1 base from J, the gap between germline ends came to 17 bases. Germline lookup yields CDR1 GTSNPN and CDR2 SVGIG (reference sequence). CDR3 residues: CACEFEGLGTDTQYF. The CDR3 DNA reads TGTGCCTGTGAGTTCGAGGGTTTGGGCACAGATACGCAGTATTTT.

This chain uses TRBV4-2 with TRBJ1-1; D gene uncertain. Germline-derived CDR1 and CDR2 are LGHNA and YNFKEQ. The CDR3 runs to 14 residues. Trimming removed 3 bases at V and 1 base at J, with 9 bases between. In DNA, the CDR3 is TGTGCCAGCAGCCAGGCTACAGAGAACACTGAAGCTTTCTTT. Translated, it gives CASSQATENTEAFF.

This sequence joins TRBV29-1 and TRBJ2-7; D is unclear. The CDR3 sequence is 15 residues long. V was shortened by 1 base and J by 1 base, with 14 bases between the two germline ends. Germline V gene data show CDR1 as SQVTM and CDR2 as ANQGSEA. CDR3 nucleotide sequence: TGCAGCGTTGAAGTCGGAGAAATTGGTTCCTACGAGCAGTACTTC. This encodes CSVEVGEIGSYEQYF.

The V call is TRBV30, the J call TRBJ2-7, with TRBD2 as a possible D gene (6 bases). The CDR3 runs to 12 residues. Germline CDR1 GTSNPN, CDR2 SVGIG (reference sequence). The ends were cut back, 4 bases at V and 7 bases at J, with 14 bases in the middle. The CDR3 spells CAWTQGGREQYF. CDR3 DNA sequence: TGTGCCTGGACGCAGGGAGGTAGGGAGCAGTACTTC. The whole variable domain, filled in from reference TRBV30 and TRBJ2-7, reads SQTIHQWPATLVQPVGSPLSLECTVEGTSNPNLYWYRQAAGRGLQLLFYSVGIGQISSEVPQNLSASRPQDRQFILSSKKLLLSDSGFYLCAWTQGGREQYFGPGTRLTVT.